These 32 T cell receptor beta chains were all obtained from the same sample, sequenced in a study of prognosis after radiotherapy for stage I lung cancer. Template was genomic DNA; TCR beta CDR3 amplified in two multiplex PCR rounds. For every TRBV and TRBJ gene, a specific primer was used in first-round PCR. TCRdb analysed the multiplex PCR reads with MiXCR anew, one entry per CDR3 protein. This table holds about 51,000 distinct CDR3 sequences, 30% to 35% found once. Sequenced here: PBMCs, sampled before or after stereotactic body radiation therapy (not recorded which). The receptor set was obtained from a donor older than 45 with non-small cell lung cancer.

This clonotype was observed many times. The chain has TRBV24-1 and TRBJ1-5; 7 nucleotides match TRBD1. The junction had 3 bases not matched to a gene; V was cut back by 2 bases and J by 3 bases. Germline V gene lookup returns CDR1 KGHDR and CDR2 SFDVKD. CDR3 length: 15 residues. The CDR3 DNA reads TGTGCCACCAGTGATTCGACAGGGCCCAATCAGCCCCAGCATTTT. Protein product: CATSDSTGPNQPQHF.

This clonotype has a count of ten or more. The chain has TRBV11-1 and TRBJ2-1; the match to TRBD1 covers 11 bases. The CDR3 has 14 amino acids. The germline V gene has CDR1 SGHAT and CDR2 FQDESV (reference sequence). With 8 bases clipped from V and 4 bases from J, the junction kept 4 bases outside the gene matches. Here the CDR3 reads CASRGTGGYNEQFF. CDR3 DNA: TGTGCCAGCCGGGGGACAGGGGGATACAATGAGCAGTTCTTC.

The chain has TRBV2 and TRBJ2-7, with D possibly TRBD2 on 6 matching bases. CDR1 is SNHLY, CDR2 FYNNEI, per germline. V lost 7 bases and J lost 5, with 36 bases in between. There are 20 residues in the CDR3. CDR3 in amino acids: CASTPRVGRGRPIGRDEQYF. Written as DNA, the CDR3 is TGTGCCAGCACACCCCGCGTGGGTAGAGGGAGGCCAATCGGGCGGGACGAGCAGTACTTC.

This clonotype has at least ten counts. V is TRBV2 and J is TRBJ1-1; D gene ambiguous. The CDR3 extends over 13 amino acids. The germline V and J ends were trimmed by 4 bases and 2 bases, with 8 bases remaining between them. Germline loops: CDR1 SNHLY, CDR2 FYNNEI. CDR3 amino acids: CASSAQFNTEAFF. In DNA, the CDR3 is TGTGCCAGCAGTGCACAATTTAACACTGAAGCTTTCTTT.

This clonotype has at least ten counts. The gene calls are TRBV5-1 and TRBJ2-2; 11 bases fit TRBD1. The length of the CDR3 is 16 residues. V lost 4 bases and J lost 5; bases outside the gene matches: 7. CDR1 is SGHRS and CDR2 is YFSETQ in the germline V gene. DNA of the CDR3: TGCGCCAGCAGCATCTCCCGGGACAGGGGGACCGGGGAGCTGTTTTTT. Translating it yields CASSISRDRGTGELFF.

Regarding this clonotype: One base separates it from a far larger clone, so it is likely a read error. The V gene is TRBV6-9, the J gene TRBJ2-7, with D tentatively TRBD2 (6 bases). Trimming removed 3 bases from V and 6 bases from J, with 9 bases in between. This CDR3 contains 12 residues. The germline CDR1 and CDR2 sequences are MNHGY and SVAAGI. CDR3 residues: CASSYRRGEQYF. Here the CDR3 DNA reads TGTGCCAGCAGTTACCGGCGGGGCGAGCAGTACTTC.

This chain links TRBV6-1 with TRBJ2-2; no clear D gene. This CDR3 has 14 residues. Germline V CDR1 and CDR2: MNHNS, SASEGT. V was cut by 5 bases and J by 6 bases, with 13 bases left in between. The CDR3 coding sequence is TGTGCCAGCAGTCCAGATGGGTGCTCCGGGGAGCTGTTTTTT. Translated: CASSPDGCSGELFF.

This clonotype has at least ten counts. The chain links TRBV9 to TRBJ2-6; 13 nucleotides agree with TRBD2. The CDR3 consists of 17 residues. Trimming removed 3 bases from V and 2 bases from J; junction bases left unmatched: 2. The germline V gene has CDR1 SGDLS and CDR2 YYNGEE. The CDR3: CASSALAGGAGANVLTF. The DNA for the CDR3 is TGTGCCAGCAGCGCACTAGCGGGAGGGGCTGGGGCCAACGTCCTGACTTTC.

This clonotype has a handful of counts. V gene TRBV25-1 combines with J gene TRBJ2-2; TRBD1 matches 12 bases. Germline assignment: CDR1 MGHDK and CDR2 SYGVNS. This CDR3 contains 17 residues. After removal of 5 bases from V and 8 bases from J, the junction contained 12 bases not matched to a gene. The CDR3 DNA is TGTGCCAGCAGTCCCGGTTCGGGACAGGGGGCCTTGGGGGAGCTGTTTTTT. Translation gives CASSPGSGQGALGELFF.

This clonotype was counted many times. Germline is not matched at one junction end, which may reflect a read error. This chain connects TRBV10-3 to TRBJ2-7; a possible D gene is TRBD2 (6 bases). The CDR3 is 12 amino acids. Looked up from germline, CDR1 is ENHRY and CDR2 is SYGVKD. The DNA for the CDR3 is TGTGCCATCAGTGAGGAGAAGGGAGGCGGGCACTTC. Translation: CAISEEKGGGHF.

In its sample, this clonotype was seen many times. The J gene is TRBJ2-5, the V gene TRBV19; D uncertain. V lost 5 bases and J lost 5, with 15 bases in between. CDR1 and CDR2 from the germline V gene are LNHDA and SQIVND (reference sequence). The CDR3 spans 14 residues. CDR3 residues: CASSPSNPRETQYF. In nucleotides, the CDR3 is TGTGCCAGTAGTCCATCGAATCCTAGGGAGACCCAGTACTTC.

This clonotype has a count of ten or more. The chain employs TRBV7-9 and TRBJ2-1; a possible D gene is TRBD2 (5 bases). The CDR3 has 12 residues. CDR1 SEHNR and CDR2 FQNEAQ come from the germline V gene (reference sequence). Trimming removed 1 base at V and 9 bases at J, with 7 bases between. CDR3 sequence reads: CASSLVTIEQFF. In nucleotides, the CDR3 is TGTGCCAGCAGCTTAGTGACTATTGAGCAGTTCTTC.

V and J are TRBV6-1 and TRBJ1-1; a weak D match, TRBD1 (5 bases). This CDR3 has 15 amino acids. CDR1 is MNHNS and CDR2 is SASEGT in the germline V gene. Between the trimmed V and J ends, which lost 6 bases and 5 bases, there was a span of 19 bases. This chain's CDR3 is CASSPGTRGVTEAFF. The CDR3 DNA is TGTGCCAGCAGCCCCGGGACCCGGGGTGTGACTGAAGCTTTCTTT.

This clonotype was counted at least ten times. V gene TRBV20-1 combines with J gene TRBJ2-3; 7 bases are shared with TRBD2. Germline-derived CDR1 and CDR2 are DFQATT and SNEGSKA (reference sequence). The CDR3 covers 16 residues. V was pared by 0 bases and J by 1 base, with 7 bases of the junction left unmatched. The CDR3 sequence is CSARDPGRPGTDTQYF. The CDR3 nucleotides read TGCAGTGCTAGAGATCCCGGGAGGCCCGGCACAGATACGCAGTATTTT.

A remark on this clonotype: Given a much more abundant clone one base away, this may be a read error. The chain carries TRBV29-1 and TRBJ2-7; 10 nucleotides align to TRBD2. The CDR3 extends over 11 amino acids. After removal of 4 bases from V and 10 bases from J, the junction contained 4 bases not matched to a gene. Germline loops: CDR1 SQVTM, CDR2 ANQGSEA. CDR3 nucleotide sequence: TGCAGCGTTGGCCTAGCGGGAGATCAGTACTTC. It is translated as CSVGLAGDQYF.

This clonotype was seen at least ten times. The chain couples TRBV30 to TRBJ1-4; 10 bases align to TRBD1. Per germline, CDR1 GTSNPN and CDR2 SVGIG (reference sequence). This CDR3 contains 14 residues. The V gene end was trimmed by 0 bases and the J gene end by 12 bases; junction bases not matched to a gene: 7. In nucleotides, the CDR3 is TGTGCCTGGAGTGTGACAGGGGGCCGGGGAGAACTGTTTTTT. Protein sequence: CAWSVTGGRGELFF.

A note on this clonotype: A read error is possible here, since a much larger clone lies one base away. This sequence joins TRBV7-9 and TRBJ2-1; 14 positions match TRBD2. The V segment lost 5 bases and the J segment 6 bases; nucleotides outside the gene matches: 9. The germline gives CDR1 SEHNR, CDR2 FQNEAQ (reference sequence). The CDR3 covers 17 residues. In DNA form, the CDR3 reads TGTGCCAGCAGCGGATGGACTAGCGGGAGGTATTCCAATGAGCAGTTCTTC. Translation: CASSGWTSGRYSNEQFF.

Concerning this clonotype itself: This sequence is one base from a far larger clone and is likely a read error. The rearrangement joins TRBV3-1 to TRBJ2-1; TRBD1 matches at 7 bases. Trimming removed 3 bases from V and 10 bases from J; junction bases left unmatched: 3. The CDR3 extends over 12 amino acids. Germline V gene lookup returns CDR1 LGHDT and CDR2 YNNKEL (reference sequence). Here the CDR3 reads CASSQEGGEQFF. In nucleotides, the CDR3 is TGTGCCAGCAGCCAGGAAGGGGGCGAGCAGTTCTTC.

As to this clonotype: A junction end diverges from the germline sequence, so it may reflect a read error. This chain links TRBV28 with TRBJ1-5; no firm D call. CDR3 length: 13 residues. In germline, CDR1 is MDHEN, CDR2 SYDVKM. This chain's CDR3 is CASSLECQQPHHF. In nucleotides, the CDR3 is TGTGCCAGCAGTTTGGAGTGCCAACAGCCCCATCATTTT.

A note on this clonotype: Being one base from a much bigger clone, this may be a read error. The DNA for the CDR3 is TGCGCCAGCAGCTTGTCGACGGGGGGACTAGCGGTCTCCTGGGGGGGCAATGAGCAGTTCTTC. Its protein product is CASSLSTGGLAVSWGGNEQFF. The genes are TRBV5-1 and TRBJ2-1, with TRBD2 identical over 11 bases. This CDR3 has 21 amino acids. J was trimmed by 6 bases and V by 1 base; bases with no gene match: 21. The germline V gene has CDR1 SGHRS and CDR2 YFSETQ.

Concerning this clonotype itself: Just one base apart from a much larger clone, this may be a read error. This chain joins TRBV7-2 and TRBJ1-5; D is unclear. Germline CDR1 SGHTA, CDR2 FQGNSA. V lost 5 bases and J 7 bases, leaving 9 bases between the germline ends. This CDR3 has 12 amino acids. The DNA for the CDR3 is TGTGCCAGCAGCCTTGAGGTCCAGCCCCAGCATTTT. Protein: CASSLEVQPQHF. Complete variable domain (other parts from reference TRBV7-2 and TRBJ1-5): GAGVSQSPSNKVTEKGKDVELRCDPISGHTALYWYRQSLGQGLEFLIYFQGNSAPDKSGLPSDRFSAERTGGSVSTLTIQRTQQEDSAVYLCASSLEVQPQHFGDGTRLSIL.

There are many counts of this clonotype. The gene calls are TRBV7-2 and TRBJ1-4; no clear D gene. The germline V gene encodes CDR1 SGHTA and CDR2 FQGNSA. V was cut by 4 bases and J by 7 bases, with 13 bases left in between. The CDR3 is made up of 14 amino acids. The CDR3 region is CASSYPADGEKLFF. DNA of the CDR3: TGTGCCAGCAGCTATCCCGCCGACGGTGAAAAACTGTTTTTT.

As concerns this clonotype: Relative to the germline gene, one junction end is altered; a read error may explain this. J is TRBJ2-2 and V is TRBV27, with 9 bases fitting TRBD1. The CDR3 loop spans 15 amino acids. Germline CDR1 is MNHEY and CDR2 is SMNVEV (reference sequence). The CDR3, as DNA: TGTGCCAGCAAGAGGACAGGGGTTGGGACCGTGGAGCTTTTTTTT. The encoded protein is CASKRTGVGTVELFF.

CDR3 bases: TGCAGTGCTACCAAAGGACTAGCTGAGAATGAGCAGTTCTTC. Encoded protein: CSATKGLAENEQFF. This chain connects TRBV20-1 to TRBJ2-1; TRBD2 matches at 8 bases. CDR3 length: 14 amino acids. V lost 4 bases to trimming and J lost 7 bases; unmatched junction nucleotides: 9. The germline V gene encodes CDR1 DFQATT and CDR2 SNEGSKA (reference sequence).

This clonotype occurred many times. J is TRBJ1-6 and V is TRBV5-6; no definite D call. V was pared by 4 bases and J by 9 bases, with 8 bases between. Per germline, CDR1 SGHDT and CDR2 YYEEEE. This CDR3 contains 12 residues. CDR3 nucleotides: TGTGCCAGCAGCGCAAACAGTTCACCCCTCCACTTT. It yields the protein CASSANSSPLHF.

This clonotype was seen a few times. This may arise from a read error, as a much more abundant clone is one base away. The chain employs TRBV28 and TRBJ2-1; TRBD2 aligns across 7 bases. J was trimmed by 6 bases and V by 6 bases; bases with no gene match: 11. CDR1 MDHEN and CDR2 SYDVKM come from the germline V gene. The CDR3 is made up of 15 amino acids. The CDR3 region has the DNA TGTGCCAGCAGGTTAGGGACTATCGGAGGCAATGAGCAGTTCTTC. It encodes CASRLGTIGGNEQFF.

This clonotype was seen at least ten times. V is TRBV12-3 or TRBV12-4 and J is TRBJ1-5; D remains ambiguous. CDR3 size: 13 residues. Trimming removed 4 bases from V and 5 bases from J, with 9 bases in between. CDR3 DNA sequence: TGTGCCAGCAGTTCCCAACTAGATCAGCCCCAGCATTTT. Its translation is CASSSQLDQPQHF.

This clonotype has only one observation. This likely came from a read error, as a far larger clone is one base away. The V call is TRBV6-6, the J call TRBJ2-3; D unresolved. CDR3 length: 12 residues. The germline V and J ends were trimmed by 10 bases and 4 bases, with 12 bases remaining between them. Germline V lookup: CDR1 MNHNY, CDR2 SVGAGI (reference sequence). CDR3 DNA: TGTGCCATCAAGCGCCTGGCAGATACGCAGTATTTT. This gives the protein CAIKRLADTQYF.

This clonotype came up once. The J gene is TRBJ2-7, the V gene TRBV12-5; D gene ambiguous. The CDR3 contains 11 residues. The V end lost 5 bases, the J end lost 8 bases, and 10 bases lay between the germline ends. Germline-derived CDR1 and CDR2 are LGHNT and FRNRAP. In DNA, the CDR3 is TGTGCTAGTGGTCCCTCGGCCAAGCAGTACTTC. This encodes CASGPSAKQYF.

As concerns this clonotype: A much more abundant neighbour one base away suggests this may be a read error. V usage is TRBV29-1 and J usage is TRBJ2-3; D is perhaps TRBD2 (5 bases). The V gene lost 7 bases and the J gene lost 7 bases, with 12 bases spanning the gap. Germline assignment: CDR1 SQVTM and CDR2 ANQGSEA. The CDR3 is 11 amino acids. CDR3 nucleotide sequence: TGCAGCGGCGGGCCCTGGTATACGCAGTATTTT. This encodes CSGGPWYTQYF.

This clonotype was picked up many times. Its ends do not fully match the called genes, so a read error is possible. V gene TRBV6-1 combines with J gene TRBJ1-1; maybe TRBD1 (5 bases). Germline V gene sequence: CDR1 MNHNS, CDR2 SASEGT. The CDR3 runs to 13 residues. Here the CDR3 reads CAGSGGEKEWAFF. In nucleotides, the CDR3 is TGTGCCGGCAGTGGGGGAGAGAAGGAGTGGGCTTTCTTT.

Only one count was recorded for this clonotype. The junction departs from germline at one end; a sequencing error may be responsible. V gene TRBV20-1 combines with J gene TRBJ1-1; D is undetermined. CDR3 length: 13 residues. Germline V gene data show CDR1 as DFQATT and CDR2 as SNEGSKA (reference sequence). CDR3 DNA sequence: TGCGGTGCTCCCGGTTCCCGAGACACTGAAGCTTTCTTT. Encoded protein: CGAPGSRDTEAFF.